This TCR beta chain was retrieved from a study of blood T cell repertoires in COVID-19. Turning to the study itself: PBMCs, B-cell-depleted T cells, or T cells were the source of the cDNA or gDNA that made up the material.

Enrollees, roughly 18 to 95 years old, lived in some 24 US areas. This CDR3 region has 15 residues. Germline CDR1 and CDR2: SGHKS and YYEKEE (reference sequence). V lost 5 bases to trimming and J lost 10 bases, with 21 bases between them. Assay: immunoSEQ multiplex PCR; the TCRdb copy retains only in-frame clones and omits some. The table lists around 360,000 clones, about 89% of them singletons. The sequence was obtained from a middle-aged man in a cohort exposed to, infected with or recovered from COVID-19 (not recorded which). The sample consisted of PBMCs or T cells enriched from blood (not recorded which). This rearrangement joins TRBV5-5 to TRBJ1-4, with D possibly TRBD1 on 5 matching bases. The chain's CDR3 is CASRYGGDRSVKLFF. In DNA, the CDR3 is TGTGCCAGCAGATACGGAGGGGATCGGTCTGTAAAACTGTTTTTT.